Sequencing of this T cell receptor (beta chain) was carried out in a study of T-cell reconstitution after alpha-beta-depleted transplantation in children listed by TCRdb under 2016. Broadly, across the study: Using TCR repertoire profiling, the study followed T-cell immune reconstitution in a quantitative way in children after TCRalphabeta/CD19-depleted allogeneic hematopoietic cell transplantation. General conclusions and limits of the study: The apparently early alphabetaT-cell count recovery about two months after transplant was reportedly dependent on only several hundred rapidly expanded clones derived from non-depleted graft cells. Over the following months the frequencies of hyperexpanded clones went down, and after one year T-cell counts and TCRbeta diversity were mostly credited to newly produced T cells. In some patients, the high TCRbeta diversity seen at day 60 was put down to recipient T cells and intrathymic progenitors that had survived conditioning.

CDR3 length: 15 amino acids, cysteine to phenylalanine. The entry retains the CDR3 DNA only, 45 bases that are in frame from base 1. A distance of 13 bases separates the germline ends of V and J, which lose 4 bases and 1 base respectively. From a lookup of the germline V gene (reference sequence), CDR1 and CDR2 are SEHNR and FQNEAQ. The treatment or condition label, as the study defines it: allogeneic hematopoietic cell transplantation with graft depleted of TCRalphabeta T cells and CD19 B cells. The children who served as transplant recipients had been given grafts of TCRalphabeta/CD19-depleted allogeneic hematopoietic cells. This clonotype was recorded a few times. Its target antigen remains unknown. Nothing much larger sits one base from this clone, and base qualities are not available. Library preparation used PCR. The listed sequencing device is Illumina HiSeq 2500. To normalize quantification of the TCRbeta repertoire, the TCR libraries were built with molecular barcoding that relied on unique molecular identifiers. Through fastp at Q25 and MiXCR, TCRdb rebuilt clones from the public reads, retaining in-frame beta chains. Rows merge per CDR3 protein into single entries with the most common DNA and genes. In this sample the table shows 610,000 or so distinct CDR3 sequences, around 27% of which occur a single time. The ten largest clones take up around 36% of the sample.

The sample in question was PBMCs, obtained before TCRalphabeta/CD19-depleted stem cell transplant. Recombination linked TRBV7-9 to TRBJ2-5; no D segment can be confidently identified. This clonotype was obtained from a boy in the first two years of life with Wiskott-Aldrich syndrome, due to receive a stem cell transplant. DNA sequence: TGTGCCAGCAGCTCGGCCCTAGTGTTCCAAGAGACCCAGTACTTC. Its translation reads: CASSSALVFQETQYF.